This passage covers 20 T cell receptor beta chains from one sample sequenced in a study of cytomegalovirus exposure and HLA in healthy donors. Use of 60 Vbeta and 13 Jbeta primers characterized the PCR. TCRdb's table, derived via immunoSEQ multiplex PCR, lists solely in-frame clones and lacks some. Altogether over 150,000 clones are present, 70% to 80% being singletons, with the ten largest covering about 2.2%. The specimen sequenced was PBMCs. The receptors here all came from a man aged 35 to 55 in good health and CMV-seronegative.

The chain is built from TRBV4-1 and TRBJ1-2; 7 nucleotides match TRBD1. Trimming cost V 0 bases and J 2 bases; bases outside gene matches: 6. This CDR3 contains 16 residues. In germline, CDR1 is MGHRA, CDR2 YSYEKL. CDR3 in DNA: TGCGCCAGCAGCCAAGAACCGGGACAGCTAAACTATGGCTACACCTTC. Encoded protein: CASSQEPGQLNYGYTF.

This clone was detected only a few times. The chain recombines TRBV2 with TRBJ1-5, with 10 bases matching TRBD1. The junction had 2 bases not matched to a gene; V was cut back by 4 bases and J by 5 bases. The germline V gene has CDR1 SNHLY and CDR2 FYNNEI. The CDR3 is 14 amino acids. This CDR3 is CASSGTGGHQPQHF. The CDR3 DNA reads TGTGCCAGCAGTGGGACAGGGGGTCATCAGCCCCAGCATTTT.

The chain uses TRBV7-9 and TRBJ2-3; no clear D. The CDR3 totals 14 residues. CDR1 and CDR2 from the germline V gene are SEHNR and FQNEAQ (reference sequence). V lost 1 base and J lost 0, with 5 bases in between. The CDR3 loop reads CASSLVRSTDTQYF. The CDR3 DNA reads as TGTGCCAGCAGCTTAGTTCGTAGCACAGATACGCAGTATTTT.

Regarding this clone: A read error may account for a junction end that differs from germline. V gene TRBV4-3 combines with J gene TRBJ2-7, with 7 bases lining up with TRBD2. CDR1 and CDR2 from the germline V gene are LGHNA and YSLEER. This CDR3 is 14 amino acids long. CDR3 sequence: CASSQVRAGYGQYF. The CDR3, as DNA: TGCGCCAGCAGCCAAGTCCGAGCGGGGTACGGGCAGTACTTC.

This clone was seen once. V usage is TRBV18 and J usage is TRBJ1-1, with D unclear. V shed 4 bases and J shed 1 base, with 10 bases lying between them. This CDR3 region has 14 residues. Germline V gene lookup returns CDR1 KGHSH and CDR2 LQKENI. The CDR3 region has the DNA TGTGCCAGCTCACTCGAGGGCACGAACACTGAAGCTTTCTTT. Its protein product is CASSLEGTNTEAFF.

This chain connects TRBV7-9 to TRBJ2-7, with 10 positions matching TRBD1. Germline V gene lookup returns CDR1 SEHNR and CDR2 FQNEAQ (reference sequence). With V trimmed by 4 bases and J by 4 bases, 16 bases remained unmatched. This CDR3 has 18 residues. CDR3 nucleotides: TGTGCCAGCAGCTCAACGACCGAGGGGACAGGGGCTCCATACGAGCAGTACTTC. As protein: CASSSTTEGTGAPYEQYF.

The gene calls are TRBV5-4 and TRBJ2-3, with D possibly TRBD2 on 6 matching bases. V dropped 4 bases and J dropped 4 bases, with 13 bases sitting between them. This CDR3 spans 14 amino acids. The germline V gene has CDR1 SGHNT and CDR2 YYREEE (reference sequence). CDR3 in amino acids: CASSPGTRPDTQYF. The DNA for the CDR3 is TGTGCCAGCAGCCCAGGGACTCGCCCAGATACGCAGTATTTT.

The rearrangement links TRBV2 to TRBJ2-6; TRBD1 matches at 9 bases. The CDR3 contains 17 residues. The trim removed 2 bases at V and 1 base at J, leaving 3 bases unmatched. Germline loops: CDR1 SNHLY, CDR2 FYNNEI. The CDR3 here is CASSERGTGSGANVLTF. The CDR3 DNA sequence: TGTGCCAGCAGTGAAAGGGGGACAGGGTCTGGGGCCAACGTCCTGACTTTC. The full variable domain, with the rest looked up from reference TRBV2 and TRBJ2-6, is EPEVTQTPSHQVTQMGQEVILRCVPISNHLYFYWYRQILGQKVEFLVSFYNNEISEKSEIFDDQFSVERPDGSNFTLKIRSTKLEDSAMYFCASSERGTGSGANVLTFGAGSRLTVL.

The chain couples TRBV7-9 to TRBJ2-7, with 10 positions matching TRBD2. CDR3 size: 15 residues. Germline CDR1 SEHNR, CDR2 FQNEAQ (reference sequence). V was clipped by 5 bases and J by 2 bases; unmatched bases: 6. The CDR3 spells CASSTGTSATYEQYF. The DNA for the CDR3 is TGTGCCAGCAGCACCGGGACTAGCGCGACCTACGAGCAGTACTTC.

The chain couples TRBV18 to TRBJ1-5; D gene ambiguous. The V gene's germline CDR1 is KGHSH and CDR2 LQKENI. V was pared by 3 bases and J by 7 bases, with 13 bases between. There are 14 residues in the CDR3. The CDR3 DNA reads TGTGCCAGCTCACCGGGCTTGGAGGCCCAGCCCCAGCATTTT. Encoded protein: CASSPGLEAQPQHF.

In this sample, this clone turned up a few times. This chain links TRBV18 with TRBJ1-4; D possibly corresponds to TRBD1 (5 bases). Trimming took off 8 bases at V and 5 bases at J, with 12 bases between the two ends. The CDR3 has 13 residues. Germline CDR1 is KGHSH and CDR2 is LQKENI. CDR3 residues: CASHAGLNEKLFF. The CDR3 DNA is TGTGCCAGCCACGCGGGGCTGAATGAAAAACTGTTTTTT. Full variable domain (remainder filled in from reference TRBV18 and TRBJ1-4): NAGVMQNPRHLVRRRGQEARLRCSPMKGHSHVYWYRQLPEEGLKFMVYLQKENIIDESGMPKERFSAEFPKEGPSILRIQQVVRGDSAAYFCASHAGLNEKLFFGSGTQLSVL.

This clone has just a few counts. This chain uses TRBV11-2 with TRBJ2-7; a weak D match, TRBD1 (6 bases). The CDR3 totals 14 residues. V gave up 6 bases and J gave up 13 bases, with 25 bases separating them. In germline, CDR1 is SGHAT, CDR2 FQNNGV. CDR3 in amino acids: CASSRLFSYGQPYF. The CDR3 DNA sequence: TGTGCCAGCAGTCGACTCTTCTCGTATGGACAGCCTTACTTC.

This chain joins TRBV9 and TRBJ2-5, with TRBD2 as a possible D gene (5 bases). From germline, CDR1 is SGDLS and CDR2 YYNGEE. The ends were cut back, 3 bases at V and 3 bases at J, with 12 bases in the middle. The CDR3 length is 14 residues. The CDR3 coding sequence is TGTGCCAGCAGCGCCTTCCACGGGGAAGAGACCCAGTACTTC. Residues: CASSAFHGEETQYF.

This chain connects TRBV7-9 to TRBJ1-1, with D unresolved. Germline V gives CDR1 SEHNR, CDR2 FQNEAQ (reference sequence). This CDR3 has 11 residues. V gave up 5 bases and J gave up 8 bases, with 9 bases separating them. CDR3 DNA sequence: TGTGCCAGCAGCCCAACTCGAGAAGCTTTCTTT. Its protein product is CASSPTREAFF.

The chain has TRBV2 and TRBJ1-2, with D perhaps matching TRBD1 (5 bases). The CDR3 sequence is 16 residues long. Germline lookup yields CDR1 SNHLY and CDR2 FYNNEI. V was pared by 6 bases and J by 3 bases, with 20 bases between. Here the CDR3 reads CASSDGTRVADYGYTF. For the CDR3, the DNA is TGTGCCAGCAGCGATGGAACCAGGGTAGCTGACTATGGCTACACCTTC.

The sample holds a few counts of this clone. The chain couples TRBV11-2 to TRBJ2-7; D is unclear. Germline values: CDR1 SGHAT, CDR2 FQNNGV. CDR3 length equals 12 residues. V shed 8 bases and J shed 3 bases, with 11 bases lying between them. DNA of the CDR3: TGTGCCAGCGACTCCCTGGACTACGAGCAGTACTTC. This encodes CASDSLDYEQYF.

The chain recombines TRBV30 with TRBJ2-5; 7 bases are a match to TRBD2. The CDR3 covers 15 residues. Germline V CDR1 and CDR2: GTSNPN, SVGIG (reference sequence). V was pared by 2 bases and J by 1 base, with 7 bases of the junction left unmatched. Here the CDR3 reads CAWSLASGVQETQYF. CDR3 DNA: TGTGCCTGGAGTTTAGCGAGCGGGGTCCAAGAGACCCAGTACTTC.

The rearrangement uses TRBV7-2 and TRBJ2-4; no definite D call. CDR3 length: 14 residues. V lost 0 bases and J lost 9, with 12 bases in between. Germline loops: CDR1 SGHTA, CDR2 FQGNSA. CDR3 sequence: CASSLAQVSGIQYF. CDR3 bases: TGTGCCAGCAGCTTAGCGCAGGTGTCAGGCATTCAGTACTTC.

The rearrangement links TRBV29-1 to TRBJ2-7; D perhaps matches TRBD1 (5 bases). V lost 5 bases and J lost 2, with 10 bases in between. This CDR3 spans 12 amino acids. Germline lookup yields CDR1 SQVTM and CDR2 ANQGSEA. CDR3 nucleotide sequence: TGCAGCGTTCAGGGTCTCGCCTACGAGCAGTACTTC. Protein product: CSVQGLAYEQYF.

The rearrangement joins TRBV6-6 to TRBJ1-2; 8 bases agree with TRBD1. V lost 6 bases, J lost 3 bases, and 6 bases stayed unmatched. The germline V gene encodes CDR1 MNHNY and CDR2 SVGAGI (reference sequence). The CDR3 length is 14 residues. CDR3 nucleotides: TGTGCCAGCAGCTCGACGACAGGGGACTATGGCTACACCTTC. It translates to CASSSTTGDYGYTF.